This T cell receptor (beta chain) was captured in a study of T cells expressing NK-cell markers. Study details: Investigators obtained TCR beta repertoires from sorted CD3+CD56+NKG2C+, CD3+CD56+NKG2C- and CD3+CD56-NKG2C+ T cells. The sequencing cohort of eight donors included seven HCMV-seropositive individuals and one seronegative individual.

CDR3 length: 16 amino acids. The germline gives CDR1 SGHKS, CDR2 YYEKEE (reference sequence). Scientists made TCR beta cDNA using 5'RACE template switching with UMIs. After re-calling the 5' RACE reads, TCRdb lists one entry per CDR3 protein, DNA absent. This repertoire includes 500,000 to 600,000 distinct CDR3 sequences. Study findings and constraints: Leadership of the CD3+CD56-NKG2C+ fraction also belonged to these clonotypes in a handful of donors.

Comments on this clonotype: Its antigen is not identified.

This clonotype was obtained from a man aged 18 to 30 in good health. V gene TRBV5-5 combines with J gene TRBJ1-2; checking the TCRdb D call of TRBD1 is not possible without DNA. The sample taken for sequencing was blood T cells: a sorted CD56 or NKG2C T cell subset, CD4+ or CD8+ T cells, or bulk PBMC T cells (not recorded which). CDR3 in amino acids: CASSFDATGSLYGYTF. Based on the CDR3 plus reference TRBV5-5 and TRBJ1-2, the full variable domain is DAGVTQSPTHLIKTRGQQVTLRCSPISGHKSVSWYQQVLGQGPQFIFQYYEKEERGRGNFPDRFSARQFPNYSSELNVNALLLGDSALYLCASSFDATGSLYGYTFGSGTRLTVV.